This TCR beta chain was captured by sequencing in a study of blood T cell repertoires in COVID-19. Study overall: PBMCs, B-cell-depleted T cells, or T cells provided the cDNA or gDNA that made up the material.

Participant ages covered roughly 18 to 89 years across about 22 US areas. Which cohort a participant joined came from the clinical history participants gave. It was within 2 weeks before study entry that exposed participants met a COVID-19 case. With V trimmed by 4 bases and J by 3 bases, 14 bases remained unmatched. This CDR3 comprises 18 residues. Germline V gene sequence: CDR1 SEHNR, CDR2 FQNEAQ (reference sequence). TCRdb's copy holds only in-frame clones and misses some; the assay was immunoSEQ multiplex PCR. This sample has a few hundred thousand clones, with 85% to 90% found just once. The chain has TRBV7-9 and TRBJ2-7; 11 positions agree with TRBD2. The sample comprised PBMCs or T cells enriched from blood (not recorded which). The source of this sequence is a woman between 45 and 60 years old who had been exposed to COVID-19. As DNA, the CDR3 is TGTGCCAGCAGCTCTACGGACGGCCTGGGACTAGCGGTCTACGAGCAGTACTTC. Translated, it gives CASSSTDGLGLAVYEQYF.